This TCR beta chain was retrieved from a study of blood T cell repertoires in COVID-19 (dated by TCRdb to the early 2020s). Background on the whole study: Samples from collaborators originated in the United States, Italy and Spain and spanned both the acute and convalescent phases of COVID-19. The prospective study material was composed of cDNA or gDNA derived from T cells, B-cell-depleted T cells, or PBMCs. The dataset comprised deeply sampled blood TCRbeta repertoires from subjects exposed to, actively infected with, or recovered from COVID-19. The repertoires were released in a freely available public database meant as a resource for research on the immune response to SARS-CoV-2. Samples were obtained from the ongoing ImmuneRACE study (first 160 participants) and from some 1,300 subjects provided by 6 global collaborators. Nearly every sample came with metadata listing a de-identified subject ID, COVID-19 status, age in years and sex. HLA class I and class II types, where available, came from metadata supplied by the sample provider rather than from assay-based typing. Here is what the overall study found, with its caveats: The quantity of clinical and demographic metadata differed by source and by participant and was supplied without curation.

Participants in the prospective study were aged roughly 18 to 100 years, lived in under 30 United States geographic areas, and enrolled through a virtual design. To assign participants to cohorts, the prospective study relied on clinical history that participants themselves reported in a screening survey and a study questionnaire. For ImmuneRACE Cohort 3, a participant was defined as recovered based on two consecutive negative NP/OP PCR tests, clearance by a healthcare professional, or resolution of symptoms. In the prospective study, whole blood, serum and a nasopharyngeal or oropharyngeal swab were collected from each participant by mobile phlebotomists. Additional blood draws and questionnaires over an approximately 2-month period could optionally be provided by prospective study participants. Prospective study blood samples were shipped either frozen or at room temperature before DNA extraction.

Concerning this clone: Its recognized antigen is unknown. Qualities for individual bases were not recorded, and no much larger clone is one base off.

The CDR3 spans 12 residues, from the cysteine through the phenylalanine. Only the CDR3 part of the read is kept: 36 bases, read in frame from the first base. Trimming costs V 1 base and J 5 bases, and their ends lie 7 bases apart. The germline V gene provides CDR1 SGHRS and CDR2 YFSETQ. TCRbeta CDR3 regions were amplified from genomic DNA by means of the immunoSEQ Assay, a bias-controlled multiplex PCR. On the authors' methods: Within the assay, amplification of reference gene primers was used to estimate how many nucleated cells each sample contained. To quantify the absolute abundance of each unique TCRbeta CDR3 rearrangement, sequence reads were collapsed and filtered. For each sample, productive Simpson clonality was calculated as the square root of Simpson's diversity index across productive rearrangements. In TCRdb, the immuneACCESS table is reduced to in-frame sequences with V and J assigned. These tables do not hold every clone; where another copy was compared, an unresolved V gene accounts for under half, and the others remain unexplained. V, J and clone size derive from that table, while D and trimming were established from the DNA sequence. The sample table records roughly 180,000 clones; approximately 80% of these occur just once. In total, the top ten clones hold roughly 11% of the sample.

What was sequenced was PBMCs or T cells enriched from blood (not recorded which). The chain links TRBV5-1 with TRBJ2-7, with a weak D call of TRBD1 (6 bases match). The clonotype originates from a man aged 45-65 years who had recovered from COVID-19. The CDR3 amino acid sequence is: CASSLQGHEQYF. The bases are TGCGCCAGCAGCTTGCAGGGGCACGAGCAGTACTTC.